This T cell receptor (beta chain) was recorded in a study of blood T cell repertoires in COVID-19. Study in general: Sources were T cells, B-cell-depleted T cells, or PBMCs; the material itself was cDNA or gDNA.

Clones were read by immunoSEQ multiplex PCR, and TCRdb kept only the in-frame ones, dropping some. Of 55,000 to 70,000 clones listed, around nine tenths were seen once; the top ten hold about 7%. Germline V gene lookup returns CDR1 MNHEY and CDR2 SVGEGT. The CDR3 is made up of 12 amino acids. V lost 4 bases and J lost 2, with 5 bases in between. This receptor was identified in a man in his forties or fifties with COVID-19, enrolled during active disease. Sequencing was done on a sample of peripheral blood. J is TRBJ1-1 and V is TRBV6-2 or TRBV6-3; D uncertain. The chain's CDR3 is CASSWHNTEAFF. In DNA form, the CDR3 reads TGTGCCAGCAGTTGGCACAACACTGAAGCTTTCTTT.